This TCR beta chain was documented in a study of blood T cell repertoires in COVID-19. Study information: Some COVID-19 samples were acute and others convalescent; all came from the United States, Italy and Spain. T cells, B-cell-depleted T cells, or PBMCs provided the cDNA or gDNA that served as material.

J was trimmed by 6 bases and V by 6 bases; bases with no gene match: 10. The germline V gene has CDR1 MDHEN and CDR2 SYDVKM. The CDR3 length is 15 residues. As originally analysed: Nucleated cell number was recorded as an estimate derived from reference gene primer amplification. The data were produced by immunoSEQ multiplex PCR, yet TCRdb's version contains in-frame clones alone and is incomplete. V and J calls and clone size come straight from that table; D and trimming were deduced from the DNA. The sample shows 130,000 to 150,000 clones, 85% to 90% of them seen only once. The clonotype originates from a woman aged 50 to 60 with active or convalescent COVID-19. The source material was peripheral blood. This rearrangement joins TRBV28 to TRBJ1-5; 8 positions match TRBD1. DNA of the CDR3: TGTGCCAGCAGAAAGTGGACAGGGTCTTCTCAGCCCCAGCATTTT. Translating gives CASRKWTGSSQPQHF.